The source of this T cell receptor beta chain is a study of blood T cell repertoires in COVID-19. The ends lost 5 bases at V and 2 bases at J; junction bases unmatched: 13. The CDR3 is 17 residues long. Germline V lookup: CDR1 SGHTA, CDR2 FQGNSA. Measured with immunoSEQ multiplex PCR; TCRdb has only the in-frame clones, and not every one. The sample has 150,000 or so clones; approximately 83% are singletons. This chain links TRBV7-2 with TRBJ2-7, with 9 bases that match TRBD1. The material sequenced was peripheral blood. This sequence was found in a woman at least 80 years old with acute or convalescent COVID-19. The CDR3 bases are TGTGCCAGCAGCCAATTTACCCGGGACAGGGACCCCTACGAGCAGTACTTC. It translates to CASSQFTRDRDPYEQYF.